Listed below are T cell receptor beta chains from one sample, sequenced in a study of blood T cells in healthy people across ages. TCRdb reanalysed the 5' RACE reads using MiXCR and keeps one entry per CDR3 protein. The sample holds 600,000 to 1,000,000 distinct CDR3 sequences, 58% seen once. Sample: blood. The receptors come from a man aged 25-45 years in good health. The CDR3 runs from the conserved cysteine through the conserved F or W. Fields, in order: J gene, D gene, clone size, V gene, CDR3 protein, CDR3 DNA. A D gene is named only where the DNA matches it firmly. A row's size may be missing; if present it is once, few, many or a size class.

J gene: TRBJ2-3; D gene: TRBD2; clone size: NA; V gene: TRBV10-3; CDR3 protein: CAITPGTSGSGTDTQYF; CDR3 DNA: TGTGCCATTACTCCTGGGACTAGCGGGAGTGGAACAGATACGCAGTATTTT
J gene: TRBJ1-1; D gene: NA; clone size: few; V gene: TRBV7-9; CDR3 protein: CASSLVFSVTEAFF; CDR3 DNA: TGTGCCAGCAGCTTAGTCTTTTCGGTCACTGAAGCTTTCTTT
J gene: TRBJ2-7; D gene: NA; clone size: NA; V gene: TRBV3-1; CDR3 protein: CASSRGSGRGGRTYEQYF; CDR3 DNA: TGTGCCAGCAGCCGAGGCTCTGGGAGGGGGGGGCGAACCTACGAGCAGTACTTC
J gene: TRBJ2-3; D gene: NA; clone size: NA; V gene: TRBV24-1; CDR3 protein: CATAPRRDHTDTQYF; CDR3 DNA: TGTGCCACCGCCCCGCGACGGGACCACACAGATACGCAGTATTTT
J gene: TRBJ2-1; D gene: TRBD1; clone size: NA; V gene: TRBV28; CDR3 protein: CASSGTGRYNEQFF; CDR3 DNA: TGTGCCAGCAGTGGGACAGGGCGTTACAATGAGCAGTTCTTC
J gene: TRBJ2-5; D gene: NA; clone size: NA; V gene: TRBV18; CDR3 protein: CASSPPAQQETQYF; CDR3 DNA: TGTGCCAGCTCACCACCGGCTCAACAAGAGACCCAGTACTTC
J gene: TRBJ2-7; D gene: TRBD1; clone size: NA; V gene: TRBV3-1; CDR3 protein: CASSLGQVGEQYF; CDR3 DNA: TGTGCCAGCAGCCTCGGACAGGTTGGCGAGCAGTACTTC
J gene: TRBJ2-1; D gene: TRBD2; clone size: NA; V gene: TRBV28; CDR3 protein: CASSFLWSSGTYNEQFF; CDR3 DNA: TGTGCCAGCAGTTTTCTGTGGTCTAGCGGGACTTACAATGAGCAGTTCTTC
J gene: TRBJ2-5; D gene: NA; clone size: NA; V gene: TRBV20-1; CDR3 protein: CSARGGSSRRKETQYF; CDR3 DNA: TGCAGTGCTAGAGGAGGGTCTAGCCGCAGAAAAGAGACCCAGTACTTC
J gene: TRBJ2-1; D gene: NA; clone size: NA; V gene: TRBV27; CDR3 protein: CATYPRNLPYNEQFF; CDR3 DNA: TGTGCCACCTACCCGCGGAACTTGCCCTACAATGAGCAGTTCTTC
J gene: TRBJ2-7; D gene: TRBD1; clone size: few; V gene: TRBV6-6; CDR3 protein: CASRQGQEGFNEQYF; CDR3 DNA: TGTGCCAGCAGACAAGGACAGGAAGGGTTTAACGAGCAGTACTTC
J gene: TRBJ1-2; D gene: NA; clone size: few; V gene: TRBV20-1; CDR3 protein: CSARRGGSGYTF; CDR3 DNA: TGCAGTGCTAGAAGGGGAGGGAGTGGCTACACCTTC
J gene: TRBJ1-2; D gene: NA; clone size: NA; V gene: TRBV2; CDR3 protein: CASSDGLGDNYGYTF; CDR3 DNA: TGTGCCAGCAGTGATGGTCTTGGGGATAACTATGGCTACACCTTC
J gene: TRBJ1-2; D gene: NA; clone size: once; V gene: TRBV20-1; CDR3 protein: CSALPSSSTTGYTF; CDR3 DNA: TGCAGTGCCCTCCCATCGAGTTCAACCACTGGCTACACCTTC
J gene: TRBJ2-1; D gene: NA; clone size: NA; V gene: TRBV28; CDR3 protein: CASSWVQAHAYNEQFF; CDR3 DNA: TGTGCCAGCAGTTGGGTCCAGGCCCATGCCTACAATGAGCAGTTCTTC
J gene: TRBJ2-1; D gene: NA; clone size: NA; V gene: TRBV2; CDR3 protein: CASSDSDEQFF; CDR3 DNA: TGTGCCAGCTCCGACTCGGATGAGCAGTTCTTC
J gene: TRBJ2-3; D gene: TRBD1; clone size: NA; V gene: TRBV12-3/TRBV12-4; CDR3 protein: CASSPGTGEGFGTQYF; CDR3 DNA: TGTGCCAGCAGTCCCGGTACAGGGGAAGGTTTTGGTACGCAGTATTTT
J gene: TRBJ2-1; D gene: NA; clone size: many; V gene: TRBV29-1; CDR3 protein: CSVEEWASRYNEQFF; CDR3 DNA: TGCAGCGTTGAAGAGTGGGCTAGCAGATACAATGAGCAGTTCTTC
J gene: TRBJ2-4; D gene: NA; clone size: few; V gene: TRBV29-1; CDR3 protein: CSGVAKNIQYF; CDR3 DNA: TGCAGCGGAGTAGCCAAAAACATTCAGTACTTC
J gene: TRBJ2-5; D gene: NA; clone size: NA; V gene: TRBV3-1; CDR3 protein: CASSQGAEFTGTQYF; CDR3 DNA: TGTGCCAGCAGCCAAGGTGCCGAGTTCACCGGGACCCAGTACTTC
J gene: TRBJ2-7; D gene: NA; clone size: many; V gene: TRBV29-1; CDR3 protein: CSAGTSPYEQYF; CDR3 DNA: TGCAGCGCCGGGACATCTCCCTACGAGCAGTACTTC
J gene: TRBJ2-7; D gene: NA; clone size: NA; V gene: TRBV7-2; CDR3 protein: CASSLGGSYYEQYF; CDR3 DNA: TGTGCCAGCAGCTTGGGTGGGAGTTACTACGAGCAGTACTTC
J gene: TRBJ2-7; D gene: TRBD2; clone size: NA; V gene: TRBV27; CDR3 protein: CASRRTSSYEQYF; CDR3 DNA: TGTGCCAGCAGGCGGACTAGCTCCTACGAGCAGTACTTC
J gene: TRBJ2-1; D gene: NA; clone size: NA; V gene: TRBV28; CDR3 protein: CASSSPDLYSEDSYNEQFF; CDR3 DNA: TGTGCCAGCAGTTCCCCCGACTTGTACAGCGAGGACTCCTACAATGAGCAGTTCTTC
J gene: TRBJ1-5; D gene: NA; clone size: NA; V gene: TRBV7-2; CDR3 protein: CASSFQNQPQHF; CDR3 DNA: TGTGCCAGCAGCTTCCAAAATCAGCCCCAGCATTTT
J gene: TRBJ2-1; D gene: NA; clone size: NA; V gene: TRBV7-8; CDR3 protein: CASSFRVHGSGYNEQFF; CDR3 DNA: TGTGCCAGCAGCTTTAGAGTTCACGGGAGCGGGTACAATGAGCAGTTCTTC
J gene: TRBJ2-3; D gene: NA; clone size: NA; V gene: TRBV20-1; CDR3 protein: CSARYRSAYSAPYF; CDR3 DNA: TGCAGTGCTAGATATCGGTCGGCGTACTCTGCGCCGTATTTT
J gene: TRBJ1-2; D gene: NA; clone size: NA; V gene: TRBV12-3/TRBV12-4; CDR3 protein: CASSPHLILAYGYTF; CDR3 DNA: TGTGCCAGCAGTCCTCACCTCATACTCGCGTATGGCTACACCTTC
J gene: TRBJ2-7; D gene: NA; clone size: NA; V gene: TRBV12-3/TRBV12-4; CDR3 protein: CASFDPTRGKDYEQYF; CDR3 DNA: TGTGCCAGCTTCGATCCGACCAGGGGAAAAGACTACGAGCAGTACTTC
J gene: TRBJ1-5; D gene: NA; clone size: NA; V gene: TRBV27; CDR3 protein: CASTSQVGNQPQHF; CDR3 DNA: TGTGCCAGCACCAGTCAGGTGGGCAATCAGCCCCAGCATTTT
J gene: TRBJ2-1; D gene: NA; clone size: NA; V gene: TRBV29-1; CDR3 protein: CSAGPGVYNERFF; CDR3 DNA: TGCAGCGCGGGCCCAGGGGTGTACAATGAGCGGTTCTTC
J gene: TRBJ2-1; D gene: TRBD2; clone size: NA; V gene: TRBV6-5; CDR3 protein: CASSYLSLAGGHDAQFF; CDR3 DNA: TGTGCCAGCAGTTACTTGAGCTTAGCGGGGGGGCATGATGCGCAGTTCTTC
J gene: TRBJ2-1; D gene: NA; clone size: NA; V gene: TRBV3-1; CDR3 protein: CASSQERRVQFF; CDR3 DNA: TGTGCCAGCAGCCAAGAGAGGAGAGTGCAGTTCTTC
J gene: TRBJ1-2; D gene: NA; clone size: NA; V gene: TRBV29-1; CDR3 protein: CSVVGIGYTF; CDR3 DNA: TGCAGCGTTGTCGGTATTGGCTACACCTTC
J gene: TRBJ1-2; D gene: NA; clone size: few; V gene: TRBV20-1; CDR3 protein: CSARARDGYTF; CDR3 DNA: TGCAGTGCTAGAGCCAGGGACGGCTACACCTTC
J gene: TRBJ2-1; D gene: NA; clone size: NA; V gene: TRBV6-1; CDR3 protein: CASSFISGTESEQFF; CDR3 DNA: TGTGCCAGCAGTTTTATTTCCGGGACGGAGAGTGAGCAGTTCTTC
J gene: TRBJ2-4; D gene: TRBD2; clone size: few; V gene: TRBV7-2; CDR3 protein: CASSPTGTSGPRVTKNIQYF; CDR3 DNA: TGTGCCAGCAGCCCGACCGGGACTAGCGGGCCCCGTGTGACCAAAAACATTCAGTACTTC
J gene: TRBJ2-3; D gene: TRBD2; clone size: NA; V gene: TRBV27; CDR3 protein: CASSLGLAGSDTQYF; CDR3 DNA: TGTGCCAGCTCCCTCGGGCTAGCGGGGTCAGATACGCAGTATTTT
J gene: TRBJ1-1; D gene: TRBD1; clone size: NA; V gene: TRBV5-1; CDR3 protein: CASTPDRERAEAFF; CDR3 DNA: TGCGCCAGCACCCCGGACAGGGAAAGAGCTGAAGCTTTCTTT
J gene: TRBJ2-7; D gene: NA; clone size: NA; V gene: TRBV10-3; CDR3 protein: CAIRAEGDEQYF; CDR3 DNA: TGTGCCATCAGAGCTGAGGGAGATGAGCAGTACTTC
J gene: TRBJ2-7; D gene: NA; clone size: NA; V gene: TRBV20-1; CDR3 protein: CSASRTVYEQYF; CDR3 DNA: TGCAGTGCTTCTCGGACTGTGTACGAGCAGTACTTC
J gene: TRBJ2-7; D gene: NA; clone size: NA; V gene: TRBV5-5; CDR3 protein: CASSNWGYSYEQYF; CDR3 DNA: TGTGCCAGCAGCAACTGGGGCTACTCCTACGAGCAGTACTTC
J gene: TRBJ2-5; D gene: TRBD2; clone size: few; V gene: TRBV29-1; CDR3 protein: CSVAGTSEQETQYF; CDR3 DNA: TGCAGCGTCGCCGGGACTAGCGAACAAGAGACCCAGTACTTC
J gene: TRBJ2-3; D gene: TRBD2; clone size: NA; V gene: TRBV29-1; CDR3 protein: CSVPGGGSDTQYF; CDR3 DNA: TGCAGCGTCCCCGGGGGGGGATCGGATACGCAGTATTTT
J gene: TRBJ1-2; D gene: NA; clone size: NA; V gene: TRBV27; CDR3 protein: CATGPSTGPYGYTF; CDR3 DNA: TGTGCCACCGGACCGAGTACGGGACCCTATGGCTACACCTTC
J gene: TRBJ2-7; D gene: TRBD1; clone size: few; V gene: TRBV20-1; CDR3 protein: CSAREAQGNTEQYF; CDR3 DNA: TGCAGTGCTAGAGAGGCACAGGGGAACACCGAGCAGTACTTC
J gene: TRBJ1-2; D gene: NA; clone size: NA; V gene: TRBV20-1; CDR3 protein: CSASKDGYGYTF; CDR3 DNA: TGCAGTGCTAGCAAGGACGGCTATGGCTACACCTTC